These T cell receptor beta chains were read from a single sample in a study of CD8+CD57+ T cells in acquired aplastic anemia. TCRdb passed the reads through MiXCR, listing each CDR3 protein once. The table has roughly 500,000 distinct CDR3 sequences, about a third seen once; the top ten hold around 0.82%. Sequenced: sorted CD4+, CD8+, or CD8+CD57+ T cells (not recorded which) from PBMCs. The receptors stem from a human donor with aplastic anemia. Both conserved end residues are part of each CDR3. A D gene is named only where the DNA matches it firmly. The listing skips clone size in some rows; elsewhere it reads once, few, many or a size class.

abundance: -
v_gene: TRBV27
d_gene: TRBD2
j_gene: TRBJ2-2
CDR3aa: CASSFVPTTSGNTGELFF
CDR3nt: TGTGCCAGCAGTTTCGTTCCGACGACTAGCGGGAACACCGGGGAGCTGTTTTTT

abundance: few
v_gene: TRBV19
d_gene: TRBD1
j_gene: TRBJ1-1
CDR3aa: CASSNRGSEAFF
CDR3nt: TGTGCCAGTAGTAACAGGGGGAGTGAAGCTTTCTTT

abundance: many
v_gene: TRBV5-1
d_gene: -
j_gene: TRBJ2-7
CDR3aa: CASSLDQAYEQYF
CDR3nt: TGCGCCAGCAGCTTGGATCAGGCCTACGAGCAGTACTTC

abundance: many
v_gene: TRBV29-1
d_gene: -
j_gene: TRBJ2-1
CDR3aa: CSVDTGDNEQFF
CDR3nt: TGCAGCGTCGACACGGGGGACAATGAGCAGTTCTTC

abundance: -
v_gene: TRBV4-1
d_gene: -
j_gene: TRBJ2-1
CDR3aa: CASSQDSEPPSYNEQFF
CDR3nt: TGCGCCAGCAGCCAAGATTCGGAACCCCCTTCCTACAATGAGCAGTTCTTC

abundance: many
v_gene: TRBV20-1
d_gene: TRBD2
j_gene: TRBJ2-7
CDR3aa: CSARDGLAARYEQYF
CDR3nt: TGCAGTGCTAGAGACGGACTAGCGGCTCGCTACGAGCAGTACTTC

abundance: many
v_gene: TRBV20-1
d_gene: -
j_gene: TRBJ1-5
CDR3aa: CSATQGRNNQPQHF
CDR3nt: TGCAGTGCTACACAGGGTAGGAACAATCAGCCCCAGCATTTT

abundance: many
v_gene: TRBV7-9
d_gene: -
j_gene: TRBJ2-7
CDR3aa: CASSPAADGDYEQYF
CDR3nt: TGTGCCAGCAGCCCAGCAGCTGACGGAGACTACGAGCAGTACTTC

abundance: -
v_gene: TRBV5-1
d_gene: -
j_gene: TRBJ2-7
CDR3aa: CASSFLPYGESYEQYF
CDR3nt: TGCGCCAGCAGCTTTCTTCCTTACGGGGAATCCTACGAGCAGTACTTC

abundance: many
v_gene: TRBV7-2
d_gene: -
j_gene: TRBJ2-7
CDR3aa: CASSRTFSYEQYF
CDR3nt: TGTGCCAGCAGCCGGACGTTCTCCTACGAGCAGTACTTC

abundance: many
v_gene: TRBV2
d_gene: -
j_gene: TRBJ1-1
CDR3aa: CASSWDLLMNTEAFF
CDR3nt: TGTGCCAGCAGTTGGGACCTACTCATGAACACTGAAGCTTTCTTT

abundance: -
v_gene: TRBV20-1
d_gene: TRBD1
j_gene: TRBJ1-5
CDR3aa: CSARRTGGSNQPQHF
CDR3nt: TGCAGTGCTAGAAGGACAGGAGGTAGCAATCAGCCCCAGCATTTT

abundance: -
v_gene: TRBV5-5
d_gene: -
j_gene: TRBJ1-6
CDR3aa: CASSLAVGDYNSPLHF
CDR3nt: TGTGCCAGCAGCTTGGCTGTCGGCGACTATAATTCACCCCTCCACTTT

abundance: few
v_gene: TRBV19
d_gene: TRBD1
j_gene: TRBJ1-6
CDR3aa: CASSPPDRGKSPLHF
CDR3nt: TGTGCCAGTAGTCCTCCGGACAGGGGCAAGTCACCCCTCCACTTT

abundance: many
v_gene: TRBV29-1
d_gene: TRBD1
j_gene: TRBJ2-1
CDR3aa: CSVESWDRVTNEQFF
CDR3nt: TGCAGCGTTGAGAGCTGGGACAGGGTCACCAATGAGCAGTTCTTC

abundance: many
v_gene: TRBV18
d_gene: -
j_gene: TRBJ1-6
CDR3aa: CASSQGRELNSPLHF
CDR3nt: TGTGCCAGCTCTCAGGGTAGAGAGCTTAATTCACCCCTCCACTTT

abundance: many
v_gene: TRBV2
d_gene: TRBD2
j_gene: TRBJ2-1
CDR3aa: CASSELAGGTDEQFF
CDR3nt: TGTGCCAGCAGTGAACTAGCGGGGGGCACGGATGAGCAGTTCTTC

abundance: -
v_gene: TRBV10-3
d_gene: TRBD1
j_gene: TRBJ1-1
CDR3aa: CAISEGRGREAFF
CDR3nt: TGTGCCATCAGTGAAGGCAGGGGGCGTGAAGCTTTCTTT

abundance: -
v_gene: TRBV18
d_gene: -
j_gene: TRBJ1-1
CDR3aa: CASSPLGVTEAFF
CDR3nt: TGTGCCAGCTCACCCCTAGGTGTCACTGAAGCTTTCTTT

abundance: -
v_gene: TRBV28
d_gene: -
j_gene: TRBJ2-3
CDR3aa: CASSFHTLNTQYF
CDR3nt: TGTGCCAGCAGTTTTCATACCCTTAATACGCAGTATTTT

abundance: -
v_gene: TRBV20-1
d_gene: -
j_gene: TRBJ1-6
CDR3aa: CSARGPGWGDNSPLHF
CDR3nt: TGCAGTGCTAGAGGCCCGGGCTGGGGGGATAATTCACCCCTCCACTTT

abundance: many
v_gene: TRBV7-8
d_gene: -
j_gene: TRBJ2-7
CDR3aa: CASSGDKRRSSYEQYF
CDR3nt: TGTGCCAGCAGCGGAGATAAGCGTAGGAGCTCCTACGAGCAGTACTTC

abundance: few
v_gene: TRBV5-1
d_gene: TRBD2
j_gene: TRBJ2-1
CDR3aa: CASSSLSGSEVNEQFF
CDR3nt: TGCGCCAGCAGCTCTCTTAGCGGGAGCGAGGTCAATGAGCAGTTCTTC

abundance: -
v_gene: TRBV6-5
d_gene: TRBD2
j_gene: TRBJ2-3
CDR3aa: CASRFLTRGGRDTQYF
CDR3nt: TGTGCCAGCCGCTTCTTGACGCGGGGGGGCAGGGATACGCAGTATTTT

abundance: once
v_gene: TRBV9
d_gene: -
j_gene: TRBJ1-5
CDR3aa: CASSPGLSYHQPQHF
CDR3nt: TGTGCCAGCAGCCCAGGTCTCAGCTACCATCAGCCCCAGCATTTT

abundance: -
v_gene: TRBV2
d_gene: -
j_gene: TRBJ1-6
CDR3aa: CATRDTGYSPLHF
CDR3nt: TGTGCCACCCGGGACACCGGATATTCACCCCTCCACTTT

abundance: many
v_gene: TRBV10-3
d_gene: -
j_gene: TRBJ2-3
CDR3aa: CAISGSRINTDTQYF
CDR3nt: TGTGCCATCAGTGGATCTCGGATTAACACAGATACGCAGTATTTT

abundance: many
v_gene: TRBV19
d_gene: -
j_gene: TRBJ2-4
CDR3aa: CASGDSGGNIQYF
CDR3nt: TGTGCCAGTGGGGACTCTGGGGGAAACATTCAGTACTTC

abundance: -
v_gene: TRBV6-1
d_gene: -
j_gene: TRBJ2-7
CDR3aa: CASRESNLRVDYEQYF
CDR3nt: TGTGCCAGCAGGGAATCCAACCTGAGGGTGGACTACGAGCAGTACTTC

abundance: many
v_gene: TRBV9
d_gene: -
j_gene: TRBJ1-6
CDR3aa: CASSEDPGNSPLHF
CDR3nt: TGTGCCAGCAGCGAGGACCCCGGGAATTCACCCCTCCACTTT

abundance: many
v_gene: TRBV10-3
d_gene: -
j_gene: TRBJ2-5
CDR3aa: CAISLAQGETQYF
CDR3nt: TGTGCCATCAGTCTGGCCCAGGGGGAGACCCAGTACTTC

abundance: -
v_gene: TRBV27
d_gene: TRBD2
j_gene: TRBJ2-2
CDR3aa: CASTTGTRNTGELFF
CDR3nt: TGTGCCAGCACGACCGGGACTAGGAACACCGGGGAGCTGTTTTTT

abundance: few
v_gene: TRBV2
d_gene: TRBD2
j_gene: TRBJ2-1
CDR3aa: CASSLRASGRAMEEQFF
CDR3nt: TGTGCCAGCAGTTTAAGGGCTAGCGGGAGGGCAATGGAAGAGCAGTTCTTC

abundance: many
v_gene: TRBV4-1
d_gene: -
j_gene: TRBJ1-2
CDR3aa: CASSQGSVAVNYGYTF
CDR3nt: TGCGCCAGCAGCCAAGGTTCGGTGGCAGTCAACTATGGCTACACCTTC

abundance: -
v_gene: TRBV11-2
d_gene: TRBD2
j_gene: TRBJ2-1
CDR3aa: CASSSRVGGYEQFF
CDR3nt: TGTGCCAGCAGCTCTAGAGTGGGAGGGTATGAGCAGTTCTTC

abundance: -
v_gene: TRBV2
d_gene: TRBD2
j_gene: TRBJ2-7
CDR3aa: CASSGFQGLAGEEQYF
CDR3nt: TGTGCCAGCAGTGGATTCCAAGGACTAGCGGGAGAAGAGCAGTACTTC

abundance: many
v_gene: TRBV29-1
d_gene: TRBD1
j_gene: TRBJ2-5
CDR3aa: CSVVAGTGGETQYF
CDR3nt: TGCAGCGTGGTGGCCGGGACAGGGGGAGAGACCCAGTACTTC

abundance: many
v_gene: TRBV4-1
d_gene: -
j_gene: TRBJ2-7
CDR3aa: CASSQEGAGEQYF
CDR3nt: TGCGCCAGCAGCCAAGAGGGGGCCGGCGAGCAGTACTTC

abundance: -
v_gene: TRBV5-1
d_gene: -
j_gene: TRBJ1-5
CDR3aa: CASSLTGASGQPQHF
CDR3nt: TGCGCCAGCAGCCTGACCGGGGCTTCGGGACAGCCCCAGCATTTT

abundance: many
v_gene: TRBV7-2
d_gene: -
j_gene: TRBJ1-2
CDR3aa: CASSFSGGGGYTF
CDR3nt: TGTGCCAGCAGCTTTAGTGGGGGAGGTGGCTACACCTTC

abundance: -
v_gene: TRBV7-2
d_gene: TRBD1
j_gene: TRBJ2-5
CDR3aa: CASSPQGARGETQYF
CDR3nt: TGTGCCAGCAGCCCCCAGGGGGCGCGGGGAGAGACCCAGTACTTC

abundance: few
v_gene: TRBV30
d_gene: -
j_gene: TRBJ1-2
CDR3aa: CAWRGGLGYGYTF
CDR3nt: TGTGCCTGGAGGGGAGGGCTCGGCTATGGCTACACCTTC